Below, 8 T cell receptor beta chains from the same sample are listed, as sequenced in a study of CD8 T cells in Susac syndrome. The authors reverse transcribed about 0.45 to 1 ug RNA with random hexamers. Each CDR3 protein is one row after TCRdb ran MiXCR on the immunoSEQ multiplex PCR reads. The table lists approximately 160,000 distinct CDR3 sequences, around 94% of them singletons. Sequenced: CD4+ T cells from PBMCs. These receptors came from a human donor with multiple sclerosis.

As DNA, the CDR3 is TGCAGCGTTAGGGTTCGACTAGGGGAGACCCAGTACTTC. Its protein product is CSVRVRLGETQYF. J is TRBJ2-5 and V is TRBV29-1, with D possibly being TRBD2 (6 bases). V lost 5 bases and J 5 bases, leaving 15 bases between the germline ends. CDR3 length equals 13 residues. Germline lookup yields CDR1 SQVTM and CDR2 ANQGSEA.

This chain uses TRBV18 with TRBJ2-2; no definite D call. V lost 3 bases to trimming and J lost 5 bases, with 7 bases between them. This CDR3 has 13 residues. Germline V gene data show CDR1 as KGHSH and CDR2 as LQKENI. CDR3 coding DNA: TGTGCCAGCTCACCGCCACCGACCGGGGAGCTGTTTTTT. Amino acid sequence: CASSPPPTGELFF.

V and J are TRBV2 and TRBJ1-4; no definite D call. Germline CDR1 and CDR2: SNHLY and FYNNEI. This CDR3 has 11 amino acids. Trimming removed 6 bases at V and 8 bases at J, with 7 bases between. The CDR3 bases are TGTGCCAGCAGGCTGGACGAAAAACTGTTTTTT. Amino acid sequence: CASRLDEKLFF.

This rearrangement joins TRBV20-1 to TRBJ2-7; tentatively, D is TRBD1 (5 bases). The germline V and J ends were trimmed by 5 bases and 0 bases, with 8 bases remaining between them. The CDR3 extends over 12 amino acids. Germline-derived CDR1 and CDR2 are DFQATT and SNEGSKA (reference sequence). CDR3: CSAQDSSYEQYF. The CDR3 DNA follows: TGCAGTGCTCAAGACAGCTCCTACGAGCAGTACTTC.

V gene TRBV29-1 combines with J gene TRBJ2-1; D is unresolved. The V and J ends lost 5 bases and 3 bases respectively, with 14 bases between them. Germline lookup yields CDR1 SQVTM and CDR2 ANQGSEA. The CDR3 totals 14 residues. CDR3 amino acids: CSVSASLFYNEQFF. The CDR3 region has the DNA TGCAGCGTTTCGGCGTCCCTCTTCTACAATGAGCAGTTCTTC.

The count of this clonotype is one. The rearrangement joins TRBV5-6 to TRBJ2-6, with D possibly being TRBD1 (5 bases). The CDR3 runs to 15 residues. V lost 0 bases and J lost 2, with 6 bases in between. The germline V gene encodes CDR1 SGHDT and CDR2 YYEEEE. The CDR3 region is CASSLVRAGANVLTF. Written as DNA, the CDR3 is TGTGCCAGCAGCTTGGTCAGGGCTGGGGCCAACGTCCTGACTTTC.

The V call is TRBV20-1, the J call TRBJ2-5; 10 bases are shared with TRBD2. The V and J ends lost 4 bases and 7 bases, in that order; junction bases with no gene match: 15. This CDR3 has 16 amino acids. Germline V gene data show CDR1 as DFQATT and CDR2 as SNEGSKA (reference sequence). The CDR3, as DNA: TGCAGTGCTACCACATGGGCTAGCGGGAGTTATGGGACCCAGTACTTC. It translates to CSATTWASGSYGTQYF.

The gene calls are TRBV10-3 and TRBJ2-7; D gene ambiguous. Trimming took 7 bases from V and 5 from J, leaving 21 bases between them. CDR1 is ENHRY and CDR2 is SYGVKD in the germline V gene. The CDR3 runs to 15 residues. The CDR3 loop reads CAIKRNSSDLHEQYF. The CDR3 coding sequence is TGTGCCATCAAAAGAAATTCATCGGACCTTCACGAGCAGTACTTC.